This T cell receptor (beta chain) was captured by sequencing in a study of blood T cell repertoires in COVID-19. Study details: There were acute and convalescent COVID-19 samples, and they came from the United States, Italy and Spain.

Trimming took off 1 base at V and 4 bases at J, with 6 bases between the two ends. Germline CDR1 LNHNV, CDR2 YYDKDF (reference sequence). The CDR3 is made up of 13 amino acids. Produced via immunoSEQ multiplex PCR; TCRdb's table is partial and in-frame only. The table has about 380,000 clones, about 90% seen once; the top ten hold 1.3%. Across 20 to 25 US areas, participants ranged in age from about 18 to 100 years. This chain uses TRBV15 with TRBJ2-3; D ambiguous. The sequencing input was PBMCs or T cells enriched from blood (not recorded which). This clonotype originated in a man under 40 who had recovered from COVID-19. Here the CDR3 reads CATSRGQADTQYF. As DNA, the CDR3 is TGTGCCACCAGCAGAGGCCAGGCAGATACGCAGTATTTT.